This is a list of T cell receptor beta chains from one sample in a study of immune reconstitution after stem cell transplant in scleroderma. From the RT-PCR reads, TCRdb called clonotypes with MiXCR, one entry per CDR3 protein. The sample records approximately 640 distinct CDR3 sequences, roughly 8% being singletons. This specimen was taken before or after autologous hematopoietic stem cell transplantation (not recorded which). These receptors all come from a male donor with systemic sclerosis. Each CDR3 is given with its conserved first and last residue. Each record gives: clone size, D gene, J gene, V gene, CDR3 DNA, CDR3 protein. A D gene is named only where the DNA matches it firmly. Clone size is shown for a subset of rows, as once, few, many or a class of expanded clone.

clone_size: large; d_call: TRBD1; j_call: TRBJ2-5; v_call: TRBV5-1; cdr3_nt: TGCGCCAGCGGGACAGATCTCCAAGAGACCCAGTACTTC; cdr3_aa: CASGTDLQETQYF
clone_size: large; d_call: NA; j_call: TRBJ1-6; v_call: TRBV20-1; cdr3_nt: TGCAGTGCTCGGGACCAGGGCTTGAGCTCCTATAATTCACCCCTCCACTTT; cdr3_aa: CSARDQGLSSYNSPLHF
clone_size: large; d_call: NA; j_call: TRBJ2-7; v_call: TRBV29-1; cdr3_nt: TGCAGCGTTTCTGCAGTTGAGGCCTACGAGCAGTACTTC; cdr3_aa: CSVSAVEAYEQYF
clone_size: large; d_call: NA; j_call: TRBJ2-3; v_call: TRBV7-2; cdr3_nt: TGTGCCAGCAGCCAACTAGCTTTCCCAGATACGCAGTATTTT; cdr3_aa: CASSQLAFPDTQYF
clone_size: NA; d_call: NA; j_call: TRBJ2-5; v_call: TRBV4-3; cdr3_nt: TGCGCCAGCAGCCAAGGACAGGACGAGACCCAGTACTTC; cdr3_aa: CASSQGQDETQYF
clone_size: hyperexpanded; d_call: TRBD1; j_call: TRBJ1-2; v_call: TRBV12-3/TRBV12-4; cdr3_nt: TGTGCCAGCAGTCAGGGGGGCGCAAAAGGCTACACCTTC; cdr3_aa: CASSQGGAKGYTF
clone_size: NA; d_call: NA; j_call: TRBJ2-1; v_call: TRBV27; cdr3_nt: TGTGCCAGCAGTTTATTCTCCCCCCTAGGGATTACTCCAAATGAGCAGTTCTTC; cdr3_aa: CASSLFSPLGITPNEQFF
clone_size: few; d_call: TRBD2; j_call: TRBJ2-1; v_call: TRBV7-7; cdr3_nt: TGTGCTAGCAGCCAGACTAGCGGGAGTGCTGAGCAGTTCTTC; cdr3_aa: CASSQTSGSAEQFF
clone_size: medium-sized; d_call: NA; j_call: TRBJ2-4; v_call: TRBV5-6; cdr3_nt: TGTGCCAGCAGCCTCCGGGGGAAGGGAAACATTCAGTACTTC; cdr3_aa: CASSLRGKGNIQYF
clone_size: medium-sized; d_call: TRBD1; j_call: TRBJ2-7; v_call: TRBV5-1; cdr3_nt: TGCGCCAGCAGCTCACGACAGGGAAACTACGAGCAGTACTTC; cdr3_aa: CASSSRQGNYEQYF
clone_size: medium-sized; d_call: TRBD1; j_call: TRBJ1-2; v_call: TRBV6-5; cdr3_nt: TGTGCCAGCAGTTTGACAGGGGACTATGGCTACACCTTC; cdr3_aa: CASSLTGDYGYTF
clone_size: medium-sized; d_call: TRBD1; j_call: TRBJ2-7; v_call: TRBV7-2; cdr3_nt: TGTGCCAGCAGCTTAGCGTCTCGGGGCAGGGGGCCCCCCGAGCAGTACTTC; cdr3_aa: CASSLASRGRGPPEQYF
clone_size: NA; d_call: NA; j_call: TRBJ2-3; v_call: TRBV12-3/TRBV12-4; cdr3_nt: TGTGCCAGCAGGCCGGGGGACTCCCTCACAGATACGCAGTATTTT; cdr3_aa: CASRPGDSLTDTQYF
clone_size: NA; d_call: NA; j_call: TRBJ2-2; v_call: TRBV5-1; cdr3_nt: TGCGCCAGCAGCCCCCAACGCGCGAACACCGGGGAGCTGTTTTTT; cdr3_aa: CASSPQRANTGELFF
clone_size: few; d_call: NA; j_call: TRBJ2-1; v_call: TRBV7-8; cdr3_nt: TGTGCCAGCAGCTCTATCGGAGGAGTCTACAATGAGCAGTTCTTC; cdr3_aa: CASSSIGGVYNEQFF
clone_size: medium-sized; d_call: TRBD2; j_call: TRBJ2-1; v_call: TRBV20-1; cdr3_nt: TGCAGTGCGGCCGGGACTAGCGGTTACAATGAGCAGTTCTTC; cdr3_aa: CSAAGTSGYNEQFF
clone_size: large; d_call: NA; j_call: TRBJ2-7; v_call: TRBV2; cdr3_nt: TGTGCCAGCAATGAACCCTTTACCTACGAGCAGTACTTC; cdr3_aa: CASNEPFTYEQYF
clone_size: large; d_call: NA; j_call: TRBJ2-6; v_call: TRBV15; cdr3_nt: TGTGCCACCAGCAGAGATCAGGGTGTTTCTGGTACTGGGGCCAACGTCCTGACTTTC; cdr3_aa: CATSRDQGVSGTGANVLTF
clone_size: large; d_call: TRBD1; j_call: TRBJ2-3; v_call: TRBV7-3; cdr3_nt: TGTGCCAGCAGCCCAGACAGGGGAATTGGGACGCAGTATTTT; cdr3_aa: CASSPDRGIGTQYF
clone_size: NA; d_call: NA; j_call: TRBJ2-4; v_call: TRBV3-1; cdr3_nt: TGTGCCAGCAGCCTACCAGGCTACGGTATAGCCAAAAACATTCAGTACTTC; cdr3_aa: CASSLPGYGIAKNIQYF
clone_size: large; d_call: NA; j_call: TRBJ2-3; v_call: TRBV20-1; cdr3_nt: TGCAGTGCCTCCCCAGCGGTGGACACAGATACGCAGTATTTT; cdr3_aa: CSASPAVDTDTQYF
clone_size: large; d_call: TRBD2; j_call: TRBJ2-3; v_call: TRBV28; cdr3_nt: TGTGCCAGCAAAGAGGGCGGGAGATCAGATACGCAGTATTTT; cdr3_aa: CASKEGGRSDTQYF
clone_size: large; d_call: NA; j_call: TRBJ2-5; v_call: TRBV27; cdr3_nt: TGTGCCAGCAGTTTTTCCCCAGGAACACTGGAGACCCAGTACTTC; cdr3_aa: CASSFSPGTLETQYF
clone_size: medium-sized; d_call: TRBD2; j_call: TRBJ2-3; v_call: TRBV30; cdr3_nt: TGTGCCTGGAGGGGCATCCCGCAGCGGGGGGCCACAGATACGCAGTATTTT; cdr3_aa: CAWRGIPQRGATDTQYF
clone_size: large; d_call: TRBD1; j_call: TRBJ2-1; v_call: TRBV18; cdr3_nt: TGTGCCAGCTCACCACCGTCGGCAGGACAGGGCAATGAGCAGTTCTTC; cdr3_aa: CASSPPSAGQGNEQFF
clone_size: medium-sized; d_call: NA; j_call: TRBJ1-2; v_call: TRBV5-1; cdr3_nt: TGCGCCAGCAGCCCGTTCGGGGATGGCTACACCTTC; cdr3_aa: CASSPFGDGYTF
clone_size: NA; d_call: TRBD1; j_call: TRBJ2-3; v_call: TRBV2; cdr3_nt: TGTGCCAGCAGGGCCTTGGGACAGCGCACAGATACGCAGTATTTT; cdr3_aa: CASRALGQRTDTQYF